The rows below give T cell receptor beta chains drawn from one sample of a study of CD4 T cells in relation to SARS-CoV-2 and coronaviruses. Assay: immunoSEQ multiplex PCR; the TCRdb copy retains only in-frame clones and omits some. The sample holds about 47,000 clones, approximately 80% seen once. Antigens for these TCRs are unknown. The specimen was naive CD4+ T cells from PBMCs, cultured in vitro. The receptors here all came from an adult with COVID-19. CDR3s include the opening cysteine and the closing phenylalanine or tryptophan. D genes are given only for firm matches. Part of the rows lack a size; the others show once, few, many or a class for expanded clones.

TRBJ2-5 | - | TRBV28 | - | CASSLTTGQFETQYF | TGTGCCAGCAGTTTAACGACGGGACAATTCGAGACCCAGTACTTC
TRBJ2-5 | - | TRBV6-5 | TRBD1 | CASSRDRGETQYF | TGTGCCAGCAGCCGGGACAGGGGCGAGACCCAGTACTTC
TRBJ2-7 | once | TRBV15 | - | CATSRDRFLSRSRNEQYF | TGTGCCACCAGCAGAGATCGATTTCTTTCCCGGAGCAGGAACGAGCAGTACTTC
TRBJ2-6 | few | TRBV7-3 | - | CASSLGLEGSALSGANVLTF | TGTGCCAGCAGCTTAGGGTTAGAGGGGAGTGCACTCTCTGGGGCCAACGTCCTGACTTTC
TRBJ2-3 | - | TRBV20-1 | TRBD2 | CSASLREGYTDTQYF | TGCAGTGCTAGTCTGCGGGAGGGGTATACAGATACGCAGTATTTT
TRBJ1-2 | - | TRBV18 | - | CASSYAVRAHYGYTF | TGTGCCAGCTCATACGCGGTCCGGGCTCACTATGGCTACACCTTC
TRBJ1-6 | - | TRBV30 | - | CAWVGRGDNSPLHF | TGTGCCTGGGTCGGGCGAGGGGATAATTCACCCCTCCACTTT
TRBJ2-4 | - | TRBV28 | - | CASSLATGKKLAKNIQYF | TGTGCCAGCAGTTTGGCTACAGGGAAGAAACTAGCCAAAAACATTCAGTACTTC
TRBJ2-1 | - | TRBV30 | - | CAWTMTSLNEQFF | TGTGCCTGGACCATGACTAGTCTCAATGAGCAGTTCTTC
TRBJ2-1 | - | TRBV29-1 | - | CSVKLTGRDEQFF | TGCAGCGTTAAATTGACAGGGAGGGATGAGCAGTTCTTC
TRBJ1-5 | - | TRBV19 | - | CASNLGTQPQHF | TGTGCCAGTAACCTGGGCACTCAGCCCCAGCATTTT
TRBJ2-1 | once | TRBV27 | - | CASSLNRDDEQFF | TGTGCCAGCAGTTTAAACAGGGACGACGAGCAGTTCTTC
TRBJ2-2 | - | TRBV2 | TRBD1 | CASSENRGVGELFF | TGTGCCAGCAGTGAAAACAGGGGTGTCGGGGAGCTGTTTTTT
TRBJ1-1 | few | TRBV6-5 | - | CASRTPRSTEAFF | TGTGCCAGCAGGACACCCCGGAGCACTGAAGCTTTCTTT
TRBJ2-7 | few | TRBV9 | - | CASSGSSYEQYF | TGTGCCAGCAGCGGAAGCTCCTACGAGCAGTACTTC
TRBJ1-5 | - | TRBV18 | TRBD1 | CASSLTGDSNQPQHF | TGTGCCAGCTCACTAACAGGGGATAGCAATCAGCCCCAGCATTTT
TRBJ2-5 | - | TRBV18 | TRBD2 | CASSPSSGSSETQYF | TGTGCCAGCTCTCCTTCTAGCGGGAGCTCTGAGACCCAGTACTTC
TRBJ1-4 | - | TRBV3-1/TRBV3-2 | - | CASSYGREKLFF | TGTGCCAGCAGCTACGGACGCGAAAAACTGTTTTTT
TRBJ1-4 | - | TRBV9 | TRBD1 | CASSPRDDREKNEKLFF | TGTGCCAGCAGCCCACGGGATGACAGGGAGAAAAATGAAAAACTGTTTTTT
TRBJ2-4 | - | TRBV21-1 | - | CASSKWEPTYRDLFAKNIQYF | TGTGCCAGCAGCAAATGGGAGCCAACGTACAGGGACCTGTTCGCCAAAAACATTCAGTACTTC
TRBJ2-5 | - | TRBV7-3 | TRBD1 | CASSFAGTAQETQYF | TGTGCCAGCAGCTTCGCCGGGACAGCACAAGAGACCCAGTACTTC
TRBJ2-1 | - | TRBV6-4 | - | CASSRTSNNEQFF | TGTGCCAGCAGCCGCACTAGTAACAATGAGCAGTTCTTC
TRBJ2-1 | once | TRBV18 | - | CASSPLSYNEQFF | TGTGCCAGCTCTCCTCTCTCCTACAATGAGCAGTTCTTC
TRBJ2-6 | - | TRBV4-1 | - | CASSQEASSGANVLTF | TGCGCCAGCAGCCAAGAGGCTAGCTCTGGGGCCAACGTCCTGACTTTC
TRBJ2-7 | - | TRBV28 | - | CASSLPGLAYEQYF | TGTGCCAGCAGTTTGCCAGGCCTGGCGTACGAGCAGTACTTC
TRBJ2-5 | - | TRBV7-9 | - | CASSLGLAGETQYF | TGTGCCAGCAGCTTGGGGCTAGCAGGGGAGACCCAGTACTTC
TRBJ2-1 | - | TRBV7-2 | TRBD2 | CASRRAGTSLIPYNEQFF | TGTGCCAGCAGGCGGGCCGGGACTAGTCTTATCCCATACAATGAGCAGTTCTTC
TRBJ1-5 | - | TRBV9 | - | CASSVGGRTDNQPQHF | TGTGCCAGCAGCGTAGGAGGGCGAACAGACAATCAGCCCCAGCATTTT
TRBJ2-5 | - | TRBV2 | TRBD2 | CASSEVGAGAKETQYF | TGTGCCAGCAGTGAAGTCGGGGCGGGAGCAAAAGAGACCCAGTACTTC
TRBJ1-3 | few | TRBV28 | - | CASSPPPPGNTIYF | TGTGCCAGCAGTCCGCCGCCCCCTGGAAACACCATATATTTT
TRBJ1-3 | - | TRBV28 | TRBD1 | CASSRPGQGHSGNTIYF | TGTGCCAGCAGTAGACCGGGACAGGGACACTCTGGAAACACCATATATTTT
TRBJ2-4 | - | TRBV19 | TRBD2 | CASSIRVLAGGGGGVNSKNIQYF | TGTGCCAGTAGTATAAGGGTACTAGCGGGAGGGGGTGGTGGGGTTAATTCCAAAAACATTCAGTACTTC
TRBJ2-2 | - | TRBV11-2 | - | CASSEGPGGRTGELFF | TGTGCCAGCAGCGAAGGACCCGGGGGCCGCACCGGGGAGCTGTTTTTT
TRBJ1-5 | - | TRBV5-6 | - | CASSVSGVRPQHF | TGTGCCAGCAGCGTCTCGGGGGTGAGGCCCCAGCATTTT
TRBJ1-6 | once | TRBV19 | - | CASSTGTEHSPLHF | TGTGCCAGTAGCACCGGGACCGAACATTCACCCCTCCACTTT
TRBJ2-3 | few | TRBV6-6 | - | CASSYGGTGTDTQYF | TGTGCCAGCAGTTATGGGGGGACCGGCACAGATACGCAGTATTTT
TRBJ2-5 | - | TRBV5-1 | - | CASSSLEGPAQYF | TGCGCCAGCAGCTCGTTGGAGGGTCCGGCCCAGTACTTC
TRBJ2-7 | - | TRBV9 | TRBD1 | CASSVGTGGIYEQYF | TGTGCCAGCAGCGTAGGGACAGGGGGCATATACGAGCAGTACTTC
TRBJ2-3 | once | TRBV5-4 | TRBD2 | CASSPGLAGPGSTHTQYF | TGTGCCAGCAGCCCGGGACTAGCGGGACCCGGTAGCACCCATACGCAGTATTTT
TRBJ2-5 | - | TRBV10-3 | - | CAISDPGEQTQYF | TGTGCCATCAGTGACCCCGGGGAGCAGACCCAGTACTTC
TRBJ2-7 | - | TRBV4-1 | TRBD1 | CASSQFTGEEQYF | TGCGCCAGCAGCCAATTTACAGGGGAAGAGCAGTACTTC
TRBJ2-5 | - | TRBV28 | TRBD1 | CASSMGGTGQETQYF | TGTGCCAGCAGTATGGGGGGGACAGGGCAAGAGACCCAGTACTTC
TRBJ1-1 | - | TRBV14 | - | CASSRTANTEAFF | TGTGCCAGCAGCCGGACAGCGAACACTGAAGCTTTCTTT
TRBJ1-1 | few | TRBV7-8 | - | CASSNPHHGNTEAFF | TGTGCCAGCTCCAACCCCCATCACGGGAACACTGAAGCTTTCTTT
TRBJ2-7 | - | TRBV11-2 | - | CASSLARLSYEQYF | TGTGCCAGCAGCTTGGCTCGACTTTCCTACGAGCAGTACTTC
TRBJ2-7 | once | TRBV6-5 | TRBD1 | CASSYGSTGGTYEQYF | TGTGCCAGCAGTTACGGCTCGACAGGGGGCACCTACGAGCAGTACTTC